This T cell receptor (beta chain) was sequenced in a study of shared clonotypes between healthy human individuals. Study processing details: From ImmunoSEQ came sequences covering only the junction and carrying no quality scores, so filtering differed. Sequencing used immunoSEQ multiplex PCR; TCRdb keeps in-frame clones, though not all of them. That table supplies the V and J calls and clone size; D and trimming were determined from the DNA. The data show about 2 million clones, roughly 94% seen once. Terminally differentiated effector memory CD45RA+ cells were excluded by CCR7 positive selection of CD45RO-negative cells. The CDR3 contains 14 residues. The germline V gene encodes CDR1 MNHNY and CDR2 SVGAGI (reference sequence). Losses at the gene ends were 0 bases for V and 6 bases for J; bases not matched to a gene: 4.

Material for sequencing was naive CD8+ T cells sorted from blood. The rearrangement links TRBV6-6 to TRBJ2-7; 8 bases match TRBD2. This clonotype originated in a young man in good health. CDR3 sequence: CASSYSRGGFEQYF. The CDR3 DNA reads TGTGCCAGCAGTTACTCCCGGGGGGGCTTCGAGCAGTACTTC.